This T cell receptor beta chain was documented in a study of blood T cell repertoires in COVID-19. Assay used: immunoSEQ multiplex PCR; TCRdb lists only in-frame clones, some missing. The profile shows about 200,000 clones, 80% of them singletons. V trimming: 5 bases; J trimming: 13 bases; junction bases outside the gene matches: 6. Germline V gene data show CDR1 as SGHVS and CDR2 as FQNEAQ. CDR3 length equals 12 residues. V and J are TRBV7-8 and TRBJ1-3; 9 nucleotides align to TRBD1. Sequenced material: peripheral blood. This TCR derives from a woman between 65 and 79 years old with acute or convalescent COVID-19. The CDR3 nucleotides are TGTGCCAGCAGCCCACGACAGGGGGATATATATTTT. Translation gives CASSPRQGDIYF.